The source of this TCR beta chain is a study of T cells in Graves' hyperthyroidism and ophthalmopathy. It was RNA transcripts that yielded the amplified TCR beta CDR3 regions. Researchers ran a first-round RT-PCR on the TCR CDR3 using the HTBI primer set. TCRdb independently ran MiXCR on the multiplex PCR reads; one entry per CDR3 protein. The repertoire holds just over 550,000 distinct CDR3 sequences, with about half as singletons. The CDR3 is 17 residues long. V lost 1 base and J lost 1, with 17 bases in between. CDR1 and CDR2 from the germline V gene are SGHRS and YFSETQ. Sample: peripheral blood or thyroid tissue (not recorded which). This chain uses TRBV5-1 with TRBJ1-1; D might be TRBD1 (6 bases). The receptor was isolated from a woman in her late teens or twenties with Graves' hyperthyroidism. The CDR3 is CASSLYSDSVKNTEAFF. The CDR3, as DNA: TGCGCCAGCAGCTTGTACTCGGACAGCGTAAAGAACACTGAAGCTTTCTTT.